The subject of this entry is one T cell receptor (beta chain). Its matching antigen is unknown. This sample was included in a study of blood T cells in healthy people across ages. Study results and limitations: In the absence of known donor CMV status, changes in expanded clonotypes were possibly confounded.

Researchers collected approximately 9.5 milliliters of peripheral blood from every single donor. Germline V lookup: CDR1 MNHEY, CDR2 SVGAGI. The ends were cut back, 1 base at V and 5 bases at J, with 8 bases in the middle. This CDR3 region has 13 residues. PCR was performed a second time for roughly 7 to 12 cycles using a sample-barcoded 5' primer and a J-beta primer mix. Every sample produced at least 2.5 million CDR3-containing paired-end reads. TCRdb called the 5' RACE reads again in MiXCR, with one record for every CDR3 protein. There are roughly 800,000 distinct CDR3 sequences in the sample; roughly 26% occur only once, and about 3% lies in the top ten. The data were also submitted as part of a second study, on T cells of mothers and their children.

V and J are TRBV6-5 and TRBJ1-2; the D gene is possibly TRBD1 (5 bases). The sample comprised blood. The TCR sequence derives from a boy aged 10-17 years in good health. In DNA, the CDR3 is TGTGCCAGCAGTTACTACACAGGATATGGCTACACCTTC. Translation: CASSYYTGYGYTF.